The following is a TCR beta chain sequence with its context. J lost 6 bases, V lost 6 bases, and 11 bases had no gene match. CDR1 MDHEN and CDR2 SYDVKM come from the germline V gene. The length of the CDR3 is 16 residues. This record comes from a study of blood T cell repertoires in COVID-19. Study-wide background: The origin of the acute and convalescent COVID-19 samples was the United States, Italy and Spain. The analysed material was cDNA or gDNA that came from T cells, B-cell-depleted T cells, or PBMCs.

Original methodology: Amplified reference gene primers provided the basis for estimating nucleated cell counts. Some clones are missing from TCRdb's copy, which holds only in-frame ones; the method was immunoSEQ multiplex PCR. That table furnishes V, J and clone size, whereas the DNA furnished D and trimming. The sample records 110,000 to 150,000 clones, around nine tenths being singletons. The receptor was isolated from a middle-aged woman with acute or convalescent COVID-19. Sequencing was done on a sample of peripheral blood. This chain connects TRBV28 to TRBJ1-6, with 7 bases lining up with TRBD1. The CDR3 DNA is TGTGCCAGCAGCCGACCTCCCGGGACAGCTAATTCACCCCTCCACTTT. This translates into CASSRPPGTANSPLHF.